These T cell receptor beta chains were read from a single sample in a study of T cell responses to AZD1222 COVID-19 vaccine. Clones were read by immunoSEQ multiplex PCR, and TCRdb kept only the in-frame ones, dropping some. The sample has around 110,000 clones, 90% to 95% seen once. The source material was peripheral blood, sampled on day 0 of AZD1222 vaccination. These receptor sequences come from an adult in good health. Both conserved end residues are part of each CDR3. D genes are given only for firm matches. Clone size appears in some rows only: once, few, many, or a class for an expanded clone.

size: once
V: TRBV27
D: .
J: TRBJ2-1
CDR3: CASSRPSSSSYNEQFF
DNA: TGTGCCAGCAGCCGACCTTCCTCTAGCTCCTACAATGAGCAGTTCTTC

size: once
V: TRBV5-1
D: .
J: TRBJ1-2
CDR3: CASSLGEQSGYTF
DNA: TGCGCCAGCAGCTTGGGGGAGCAGTCAGGCTACACCTTC

size: once
V: TRBV29-1
D: .
J: TRBJ1-1
CDR3: CSGGSGNTEAFF
DNA: TGCAGCGGGGGGTCGGGGAACACTGAAGCTTTCTTT

size: .
V: TRBV4-1
D: .
J: TRBJ2-1
CDR3: CASSSWTGYNEQFF
DNA: TGCGCCAGCAGCTCATGGACCGGCTACAATGAGCAGTTCTTC

size: .
V: TRBV5-1
D: TRBD2
J: TRBJ2-1
CDR3: CASGLAGGTYGNEQFF
DNA: TGCGCCAGCGGACTAGCGGGAGGAACCTATGGGAATGAGCAGTTCTTC

size: .
V: TRBV9
D: TRBD1
J: TRBJ1-3
CDR3: CASSVTGEIRGNTIYF
DNA: TGTGCCAGCAGCGTTACAGGGGAGATACGAGGAAACACCATATATTTT

size: .
V: TRBV5-1
D: .
J: TRBJ1-3
CDR3: CASTPDISGNTIYF
DNA: TGCGCCAGCACCCCAGACATTTCTGGAAACACCATATATTTT

size: .
V: TRBV4-1
D: .
J: TRBJ2-5
CDR3: CASSQDRKRLETQYF
DNA: TGCGCCAGCAGCCAAGATAGAAAGCGGCTAGAGACCCAGTACTTC

size: .
V: TRBV29-1
D: .
J: TRBJ2-7
CDR3: CSVDGMNRDRVDEQYF
DNA: TGCAGCGTTGATGGGATGAACCGGGATCGGGTGGACGAGCAGTACTTC

size: .
V: TRBV9
D: .
J: TRBJ2-7
CDR3: CASSPQAEDEQYF
DNA: TGTGCCAGCAGCCCCCAGGCAGAGGACGAGCAGTACTTC

size: .
V: TRBV27
D: TRBD1
J: TRBJ1-6
CDR3: CASSSRDSSSSPLHF
DNA: TGTGCCAGCAGTAGTCGGGACAGCTCGAGTTCACCCCTCCACTTT

size: once
V: TRBV28
D: TRBD2
J: TRBJ2-1
CDR3: CASTDSGRVYEQFF
DNA: TGTGCCAGCACAGATAGCGGGAGGGTGTATGAGCAGTTCTTC

size: .
V: TRBV29-1
D: .
J: TRBJ1-2
CDR3: CSVEDPAGAEGYTF
DNA: TGCAGCGTTGAAGATCCGGCGGGAGCAGAGGGCTACACCTTC

size: .
V: TRBV7-8
D: .
J: TRBJ1-1
CDR3: CASSLYGGTEAFF
DNA: TGTGCCAGCAGCTTATATGGGGGCACTGAAGCTTTCTTT

size: .
V: TRBV28
D: .
J: TRBJ1-1
CDR3: CASSRPGLVNTEAFF
DNA: TGTGCCAGCAGTCGCCCGGGGCTTGTGAACACTGAAGCTTTCTTT

size: .
V: TRBV28
D: TRBD2
J: TRBJ2-7
CDR3: CASSLRDRDLAGGYEQYF
DNA: TGTGCCAGCAGTTTAAGGGACAGGGACCTAGCGGGAGGTTACGAGCAGTACTTC

size: .
V: TRBV6-5
D: TRBD1
J: TRBJ1-6
CDR3: CASSYSDRDYNSPLHF
DNA: TGTGCCAGCAGTTACTCCGACAGGGACTATAATTCACCCCTCCACTTT

size: .
V: TRBV28
D: .
J: TRBJ2-7
CDR3: CASREKSTVEQYF
DNA: TGTGCCAGCAGAGAGAAGTCGACGGTCGAGCAGTACTTC

size: .
V: TRBV11-2
D: .
J: TRBJ2-3
CDR3: CASSRGAGRALDTQYF
DNA: TGTGCCAGCAGCCGGGGGGCGGGGAGGGCCTTAGATACGCAGTATTTT

size: .
V: TRBV27
D: TRBD1
J: TRBJ2-1
CDR3: CASFSTGDSPFF
DNA: TGTGCCAGCTTTTCTACAGGGGATTCGCCGTTCTTC

size: .
V: TRBV7-9
D: TRBD2
J: TRBJ2-1
CDR3: CASSFSGGSSYNEQFF
DNA: TGTGCCAGCAGCTTTAGCGGGGGGAGCTCCTACAATGAGCAGTTCTTC

size: .
V: TRBV28
D: .
J: TRBJ1-1
CDR3: CASSLTEKNTEAFF
DNA: TGTGCCAGCAGTTTAACAGAAAAGAACACTGAAGCTTTCTTT

size: .
V: TRBV10-3
D: TRBD1
J: TRBJ2-7
CDR3: CAIRGRQGSHEQYF
DNA: TGTGCCATCCGAGGGAGACAGGGGTCCCACGAGCAGTACTTC

size: .
V: TRBV27
D: .
J: TRBJ2-2
CDR3: CASSLAGANTGELFF
DNA: TGTGCCAGCAGTTTAGCAGGGGCGAACACCGGGGAGCTGTTTTTT

size: once
V: TRBV5-1
D: .
J: TRBJ2-7
CDR3: CASSQTEAYEQYF
DNA: TGCGCCAGCAGCCAGACAGAAGCCTACGAGCAGTACTTC

size: .
V: TRBV15
D: .
J: TRBJ2-1
CDR3: CATSRDYEDNEQFF
DNA: TGTGCCACCAGCAGAGATTATGAGGACAATGAGCAGTTCTTC

size: .
V: TRBV2
D: TRBD2
J: TRBJ2-1
CDR3: CASSVLAGGNEQFF
DNA: TGTGCCAGCAGTGTACTAGCGGGAGGCAATGAGCAGTTCTTC

size: .
V: TRBV29-1
D: TRBD1
J: TRBJ1-1
CDR3: CSAQGRNTEAFF
DNA: TGCAGCGCACAGGGGCGGAACACTGAAGCTTTCTTT

size: once
V: TRBV2
D: .
J: TRBJ1-3
CDR3: CASSETGAPGNTIYF
DNA: TGTGCCAGCAGTGAAACGGGGGCACCTGGAAACACCATATATTTT

size: .
V: TRBV11-2
D: .
J: TRBJ2-1
CDR3: CASSSAVRYNEQFF
DNA: TGTGCCAGCAGTTCGGCGGTCCGCTACAATGAGCAGTTCTTC

size: .
V: TRBV29-1
D: .
J: TRBJ1-1
CDR3: CSVAKGGPRGGEAFF
DNA: TGCAGCGTTGCCAAGGGGGGACCCCGGGGAGGTGAAGCTTTCTTT

size: .
V: TRBV6-6
D: TRBD2
J: TRBJ2-1
CDR3: CASLAGLSSYNEQFF
DNA: TGTGCCAGCTTAGCGGGGTTGAGCTCCTACAATGAGCAGTTCTTC

size: .
V: TRBV5-1
D: TRBD1
J: TRBJ1-1
CDR3: CASRSQGSTEAFF
DNA: TGCGCCAGCAGGTCACAGGGGTCCACTGAAGCTTTCTTT

size: .
V: TRBV28
D: .
J: TRBJ2-3
CDR3: CAIWGKDTQYF
DNA: TGTGCCATTTGGGGAAAAGATACGCAGTATTTT

size: few
V: TRBV28
D: .
J: TRBJ2-7
CDR3: CASLTAGEQYF
DNA: TGTGCCAGCCTAACGGCCGGCGAGCAGTACTTC

size: .
V: TRBV11-1
D: TRBD1
J: TRBJ2-7
CDR3: CASSETDRGSYEQYF
DNA: TGTGCCAGCAGCGAAACGGACAGGGGGTCCTACGAGCAGTACTTC

size: few
V: TRBV6-4
D: TRBD2
J: TRBJ2-3
CDR3: CASSELAGSTDTQYF
DNA: TGTGCCAGCAGTGAGCTAGCGGGCTCCACAGATACGCAGTATTTT

size: .
V: TRBV28
D: TRBD2
J: TRBJ2-1
CDR3: CASSLGLAGAGEQFF
DNA: TGTGCCAGCAGTTTAGGTCTAGCGGGCGCCGGGGAGCAGTTCTTC

size: .
V: TRBV20-1
D: .
J: TRBJ2-7
CDR3: CSASLNYEQYF
DNA: TGCAGTGCTTCACTGAATTACGAGCAGTACTTC

size: .
V: TRBV4-1
D: .
J: TRBJ2-2
CDR3: CASSSGGLGPTGELFF
DNA: TGCGCCAGCAGCTCCGGCGGATTGGGGCCAACCGGGGAGCTGTTTTTT

size: .
V: TRBV27
D: TRBD1
J: TRBJ1-2
CDR3: CASSLQFETGLFYGYTF
DNA: TGTGCCAGCAGCCTACAGTTTGAGACAGGGCTATTTTATGGCTACACCTTC

size: once
V: TRBV28
D: .
J: TRBJ1-6
CDR3: CASSWANSPLHF
DNA: TGTGCCAGCAGTTGGGCTAATTCACCCCTCCACTTT

size: .
V: TRBV28
D: .
J: TRBJ1-1
CDR3: CASRPRVLNTEAFF
DNA: TGTGCCAGCAGACCCCGGGTCCTGAACACTGAAGCTTTCTTT

size: .
V: TRBV10-2
D: TRBD1
J: TRBJ1-2
CDR3: CASRWDRGQSGYTF
DNA: TGCGCCAGCCGGTGGGACAGGGGGCAGAGTGGCTACACCTTC

size: .
V: TRBV18
D: .
J: TRBJ2-1
CDR3: CASSPIRDLTNEQFF
DNA: TGTGCCAGCTCACCAATCCGGGACTTGACCAATGAGCAGTTCTTC

size: few
V: TRBV5-1
D: TRBD2
J: TRBJ2-7
CDR3: CASSLVTSGSYEQYF
DNA: TGCGCCAGCAGCTTGGTTACTAGCGGGAGCTACGAGCAGTACTTC

size: .
V: TRBV3-1/TRBV3-2
D: .
J: TRBJ1-3
CDR3: CASSLARGQGNTIYF
DNA: TGTGCCAGCAGCTTAGCCCGGGGGCAGGGAAACACCATATATTTT